This T cell receptor (beta chain) was documented in a study of OX40 agonist ivuxolimab in advanced cancers. Whole-study context: Patients took ivuxolimab, an agonistic anti-OX40 (CD134) antibody. Three patients showed partial responses: one hepatocellular carcinoma and two cutaneous melanoma cases. Broader study findings: Circulating CD4+ and CD8+ T cells showed clonal expansion by week 6 at 0.1 to 3.0 mg/kg.

V lost 5 bases, J lost 3 bases, and 6 bases stayed unmatched. The CDR3 spans 15 residues. CDR1 SEHNR and CDR2 FQNEAQ come from the germline V gene (reference sequence). As to this clone: The target antigen is unknown.

Blood sampling took place at baseline, cycle 4 day 1, and cycle 7 day 1. Assay used: immunoSEQ multiplex PCR; TCRdb lists only in-frame clones, some missing. The data show over 95,000 clones, about 80% seen once. The chain couples TRBV7-9 to TRBJ1-2, with TRBD1 identical over 10 bases. The specimen comprised CD4+ or CD8+ T cells sorted from blood, sampled in a trial of the OX40 agonist ivuxolimab. This TCR was recovered from an adult with an advanced solid tumor such as melanoma, head and neck, liver or kidney cancer. In DNA, the CDR3 is TGTGCCAGCAGCCACCCGACAGGGGGCGACTATGGCTACACCTTC. The encoded protein is CASSHPTGGDYGYTF.